Listed here are 5 T cell receptor beta chains from one sample, sequenced in a study of blood T cell repertoires in COVID-19. Some clones are missing from TCRdb's copy, which holds only in-frame ones; the method was immunoSEQ multiplex PCR. The profile shows roughly 200,000 clones, over 75% of them singletons. The sequencing sample was made of peripheral blood. The receptors originated from a man aged 55 to 70 with acute or convalescent COVID-19.

The gene calls are TRBV3-1 (or the pseudogene TRBV3-2) and TRBJ2-1; TRBD2 agrees at 11 bases. This CDR3 spans 15 amino acids. In germline, CDR1 is LGHDT, CDR2 YNNKEL (reference sequence). The ends lost 4 bases at V and 2 bases at J; junction bases unmatched: 1. CDR3 loop: CASSLSGRAYNEQFF. CDR3 DNA: TGTGCCAGCAGCCTTAGCGGGAGGGCCTACAATGAGCAGTTCTTC.

This clone appeared a few times. The V call is TRBV7-9, the J call TRBJ2-5; 7 bases fit TRBD2. The CDR3 is made up of 15 amino acids. Germline CDR1 SEHNR, CDR2 FQNEAQ (reference sequence). The V segment lost 0 bases and the J segment 5 bases; nucleotides outside the gene matches: 6. The CDR3: CASSLALVGGETQYF. The CDR3 DNA is TGTGCCAGCAGCTTAGCGCTAGTGGGGGGGGAGACCCAGTACTTC.

This clone appeared once. This chain links TRBV5-1 with TRBJ1-1, with D maybe TRBD1 (5 bases). Germline V gene data show CDR1 as SGHRS and CDR2 as YFSETQ. The CDR3 loop spans 12 amino acids. Trimming took off 5 bases at V and 4 bases at J, with 9 bases between the two ends. CDR3 loop: CASRQGVTEAFF. CDR3 DNA sequence: TGCGCCAGCAGGCAGGGCGTCACTGAAGCTTTCTTT.

This clone was picked up one time. The rearrangement links TRBV4-1 to TRBJ2-6; 7 nucleotides line up with TRBD2. The CDR3 totals 17 residues. Germline CDR1 is MGHRA and CDR2 is YSYEKL. The trim removed 4 bases at V and 0 bases at J, leaving 6 bases unmatched. CDR3 residues: CASSRREWGSGANVLTF. Here the CDR3 DNA reads TGCGCCAGCAGCCGGCGGGAGTGGGGCTCTGGGGCCAACGTCCTGACTTTC.

The rearrangement links TRBV4-1 to TRBJ1-4; no clear D gene. V lost 4 bases to trimming and J lost 8 bases, with 17 bases between them. Looked up from germline, CDR1 is MGHRA and CDR2 is YSYEKL. The CDR3 totals 15 residues. The DNA of the CDR3 is TGCGCCAGCAGCCTGGAGTGGGTGGGAGAGGAAAAACTGTTTTTT. This sequence encodes CASSLEWVGEEKLFF.